The source of this T cell receptor beta chain is a study of blood T cell repertoires in COVID-19. Looking at the study overall: The United States, Italy and Spain were the sources of the acute and convalescent COVID-19 samples. In each case, the material was cDNA or gDNA derived from T cells, B-cell-depleted T cells, or PBMCs.

Source study methods: The assay estimated nucleated cells by amplifying reference gene primers. Libraries were prepared by immunoSEQ multiplex PCR; TCRdb keeps only in-frame clonotypes and omits some of them. The V and J calls and clone size are taken from that table; D and trimming were inferred from the DNA. In the table there are about 140,000 clones, less than 85% of which are singletons. V lost 5 bases and J lost 0, with 9 bases in between. Germline CDR1 and CDR2: SGHRS and YFSETQ. The CDR3 covers 15 residues. The clonotype comes from an elderly woman in a cohort sampled during active or convalescent COVID-19. Sample: peripheral blood. V gene TRBV5-1 combines with J gene TRBJ2-6; a possible D gene is TRBD2 (5 bases). CDR3 sequence: CASRRAYSGANVLTF. CDR3 nucleotide sequence: TGCGCCAGCAGGAGGGCCTACTCTGGGGCCAACGTCCTGACTTTC.